What follows describes a single TCR beta chain. The CDR3 extends over 12 amino acids. V was shortened by 6 bases and J by 4 bases, with 9 bases between the two germline ends. In germline, CDR1 is MNHNY, CDR2 SVGAGI (reference sequence). The sample originates from a study of blood T cell repertoires in COVID-19. Profiling relied on immunoSEQ multiplex PCR, and the TCRdb table lists in-frame clones only, not all of them. The sample has 65,000 to 70,000 clones, 86% seen once. This sequence was found in a man aged 40-49 years with COVID-19, enrolled during active disease. The chain has TRBV6-6 and TRBJ1-1; tentative D call: TRBD1 (5 bases). The sample taken for sequencing was peripheral blood. CDR3 residues: CASRQVGTEAFF. As DNA, the CDR3 is TGTGCCAGCAGACAGGTCGGCACTGAAGCTTTCTTT.